The 21 T cell receptor beta chains below were found in one sample sequenced in a study of blood T cells in healthy people across ages. With a J-beta primer mix and a sample-barcoded 5' primer, a second PCR ran about 7 to 12 cycles. TCRdb independently ran MiXCR on the 5' RACE reads; one entry per CDR3 protein. The top ten hold roughly 13% of the sample, which has roughly 900,000 distinct CDR3 sequences, about 48% seen once. The sample comprised blood. These receptors were obtained from a man aged 25-45 years in good health.

This clonotype was seen repeatedly, ten times or more. The CDR3 reads CSVADSKFPAQHF. The CDR3, as DNA: TGCAGCGTTGCCGATTCTAAATTTCCCGCCCAGCATTTT. V gene TRBV29-1 combines with J gene TRBJ1-5; D is undetermined. CDR1 is SQVTM and CDR2 is ANQGSEA in the germline V gene. V lost 4 bases and J lost 11, with 18 bases in between. The CDR3 has 13 residues. The whole variable domain, filled in from reference TRBV29-1 and TRBJ1-5, reads SAVISQKPSRDICQRGTSLTIQCQVDSQVTMMFWYRQQPGQSLTLIATANQGSEATYESGFVIDKFPISRPNLTFSTLTVSNMSPEDSSIYLCSVADSKFPAQHFGDGTRLSIL.

This clonotype was seen a handful of times. V usage is TRBV30 and J usage is TRBJ2-7; weak D call: TRBD2 (5 bases). CDR3 size: 11 residues. Trimming took 3 bases from V and 4 from J, leaving 7 bases between them. Germline V lookup: CDR1 GTSNPN, CDR2 SVGIG (reference sequence). Written as DNA, the CDR3 is TGTGCCTGGAGGACGGGGTACGAGCAGTACTTC. Amino acids: CAWRTGYEQYF.

The rearrangement links TRBV3-1 to TRBJ2-1, with 12 bases matching TRBD2. Germline values: CDR1 LGHDT, CDR2 YNNKEL (reference sequence). This CDR3 region has 17 residues. The ends lost 4 bases at V and 3 bases at J; junction bases unmatched: 7. CDR3 in amino acids: CASSPPTSGSFYNEQFF. The CDR3 coding sequence is TGTGCCAGCAGCCCTCCGACTAGCGGGAGTTTCTACAATGAGCAGTTCTTC.

The chain uses TRBV4-3 and TRBJ2-1; D remains unclear. V was shortened by 0 bases and J by 7 bases, with 13 bases between the two germline ends. Looked up from germline, CDR1 is LGHNA and CDR2 is YSLEER. This CDR3 is 15 amino acids long. The chain's CDR3 is CASSQDVAPSNEQFF. CDR3 nucleotides: TGCGCCAGCAGCCAAGATGTAGCCCCGTCGAATGAGCAGTTCTTC.

This clonotype was found a few times. This chain connects TRBV4-3 to TRBJ2-5, with 7 bases identical to TRBD2. The germline gives CDR1 LGHNA, CDR2 YSLEER. The CDR3 totals 15 residues. V was clipped by 0 bases and J by 11 bases; unmatched bases: 12. The CDR3, as DNA: TGCGCCAGCAGCCAAGATTGGGAGGGCCAGGATGAGCAGTACTTC. It specifies CASSQDWEGQDEQYF.

A few counts support this clonotype. This chain joins TRBV14 and TRBJ2-5; no clear D gene. CDR1 and CDR2 from the germline V gene are SGHDN and FVKESK. This CDR3 spans 12 amino acids. Trimming removed 0 bases from V and 6 bases from J, with 5 bases in between. The CDR3 protein is CASSQDVQTQYF. The DNA for the CDR3 is TGTGCCAGCAGCCAAGATGTCCAGACCCAGTACTTC.

The chain has TRBV7-6 and TRBJ2-1; 9 positions agree with TRBD1. CDR3 length: 14 amino acids. Unmatched junction bases numbered 3, after V lost 1 base and J lost 8 bases. The germline V gene has CDR1 SGHVS and CDR2 FNYEAQ. CDR3 in amino acids: CASSLGRTGDEQFF. CDR3 nucleotides: TGTGCCAGCAGCTTAGGAAGGACAGGGGATGAGCAGTTCTTC.

Only a few counts were recorded for this clonotype. This chain uses TRBV20-1 with TRBJ2-3, with unresolved D. Germline V lookup: CDR1 DFQATT, CDR2 SNEGSKA (reference sequence). V was shortened by 6 bases and J by 7 bases, with 8 bases between the two germline ends. This CDR3 has 10 amino acids. The CDR3 loop reads CSAMGYTQYF. DNA for the CDR3: TGCAGTGCAATGGGATATACGCAGTATTTT.

The chain carries TRBV24-1 and TRBJ1-5; 8 nucleotides match TRBD1. Germline CDR1 and CDR2: KGHDR and SFDVKD. V lost 5 bases, J lost 3 bases, and 5 bases stayed unmatched. This CDR3 contains 15 residues. CDR3 residues: CATSASGGLNQPQHF. CDR3 nucleotides: TGTGCCACCAGTGCGTCAGGGGGCCTCAATCAGCCCCAGCATTTT.

This clonotype was picked up many times. This chain joins TRBV7-2 and TRBJ2-1; unclear D gene. V was shortened by 5 bases and J by 6 bases, with 8 bases between the two germline ends. Germline values: CDR1 SGHTA, CDR2 FQGNSA. This CDR3 spans 12 amino acids. CDR3 bases: TGTGCCAGCAGCCGAGCTAGCAATGAGCAGTTCTTC. Translation gives CASSRASNEQFF. Combining the CDR3 with reference TRBV7-2 and TRBJ2-1 gives the whole variable domain GAGVSQSPSNKVTEKGKDVELRCDPISGHTALYWYRQSLGQGLEFLIYFQGNSAPDKSGLPSDRFSAERTGGSVSTLTIQRTQQEDSAVYLCASSRASNEQFFGPGTRLTVL.

A few counts support this clonotype. The J gene is TRBJ1-6, the V gene TRBV5-1; the D is unclear. Germline lookup yields CDR1 SGHRS and CDR2 YFSETQ. V was shortened by 0 bases and J by 8 bases, with 9 bases between the two germline ends. The CDR3 extends over 14 amino acids. This CDR3 is CASSLGAGDSPLHF. DNA for the CDR3: TGCGCCAGCAGCTTGGGTGCTGGGGATTCACCCCTCCACTTT.

V usage is TRBV28 and J usage is TRBJ2-7; TRBD1 agrees at 9 bases. CDR3 size: 14 residues. Losses at the gene ends were 4 bases for V and 7 bases for J; bases not matched to a gene: 8. In germline, CDR1 is MDHEN, CDR2 SYDVKM. The CDR3 is CASSSGQGHNEQYF. DNA of the CDR3: TGTGCCAGCAGTTCGGGACAGGGACACAATGAGCAGTACTTC.

This clonotype has a handful of counts. V gene TRBV20-1 combines with J gene TRBJ2-3; D unresolved. Trimming stripped 1 base from V and 0 bases from J, with 11 bases between. The CDR3 is 15 residues long. Germline V gene lookup returns CDR1 DFQATT and CDR2 SNEGSKA (reference sequence). CDR3 residues: CSARGRSRSTDTQYF. CDR3 sequence (DNA): TGCAGTGCTAGAGGTAGGTCCCGTAGCACAGATACGCAGTATTTT.

This chain connects TRBV6-5 to TRBJ2-1, with D possibly matching TRBD1 (5 bases). Germline loops: CDR1 MNHEY, CDR2 SVGAGI. With 6 bases removed from V and 8 bases from J, the gap between germline ends came to 14 bases. The CDR3 sequence is 13 residues long. CDR3 residues: CASSPPIGDEQFF. The CDR3 DNA follows: TGTGCCAGCAGCCCTCCCATAGGGGATGAGCAGTTCTTC.

This clonotype was observed a handful of times. The chain has TRBV27 and TRBJ2-1; D is possibly TRBD1 or TRBD2 (5 bases each). V lost 0 bases and J lost 8, with 14 bases in between. There are 15 residues in the CDR3. Per the germline V gene, CDR1 is MNHEY and CDR2 is SMNVEV (reference sequence). CDR3 in amino acids: CASSLSRGAGDEQFF. The CDR3 DNA sequence: TGTGCCAGCAGTTTATCCCGGGGCGCTGGGGATGAGCAGTTCTTC.

V is TRBV7-9 and J is TRBJ2-1; D is uncertain. The V and J ends lost 3 bases and 4 bases respectively, with 10 bases between them. CDR1 and CDR2 from the germline V gene are SEHNR and FQNEAQ (reference sequence). The CDR3 is 14 residues long. The chain's CDR3 is CASSLGNQYNEQFF. The CDR3 DNA reads TGTGCCAGCAGCTTGGGCAACCAGTACAATGAGCAGTTCTTC.

The gene calls are TRBV6-5 and TRBJ2-1; 7 nucleotides align to TRBD2. Germline V CDR1 and CDR2: MNHEY, SVGAGI. The CDR3 sequence is 19 residues long. The V and J ends lost 0 bases and 6 bases, in that order; junction bases with no gene match: 17. CDR3 loop: CASSYSTVPARGILNEQFF. CDR3 DNA: TGTGCCAGCAGTTACTCGACGGTCCCCGCGCGGGGGATCCTCAATGAGCAGTTCTTC.

The genes are TRBV14 and TRBJ1-1; tentative D call: TRBD1 (5 bases). CDR1 SGHDN and CDR2 FVKESK come from the germline V gene. The ends were cut back, 5 bases at V and 2 bases at J, with 18 bases in the middle. The length of the CDR3 is 16 residues. CDR3 loop: CASSARSEGLNTEAFF. For the CDR3, the DNA is TGTGCCAGCAGCGCCCGGAGTGAGGGGCTAAACACTGAAGCTTTCTTT.

The rearrangement uses TRBV20-1 and TRBJ1-2, with D possibly TRBD1 on 5 matching bases. Germline values: CDR1 DFQATT, CDR2 SNEGSKA (reference sequence). The CDR3 is 12 amino acids. Trimming removed 5 bases at V and 7 bases at J, with 14 bases between. The CDR3 region has the DNA TGCAGTGCTCAACTACAGGCGGTTGGCTACACCTTC. Translation: CSAQLQAVGYTF.

This clonotype was seen more than once but under ten times. The genes are TRBV25-1 and TRBJ2-7; 7 bases are shared with TRBD1. Germline assignment: CDR1 MGHDK and CDR2 SYGVNS. J lost 5 bases, V lost 8 bases, and 9 bases had no gene match. The CDR3 totals 13 residues. Written as DNA, the CDR3 is TGTGCCAGCCGACAGGGTATTGGAGACGAGCAGTACTTC. It translates to CASRQGIGDEQYF.

This chain links TRBV10-3 with TRBJ2-5, with TRBD2 matching 8 bases. Gene TRBJ2-7 matches the end of the DNA better, so the J call may be wrong. This CDR3 spans 16 amino acids. Germline CDR1 ENHRY, CDR2 SYGVKD. CDR3 in DNA: TGTGCCATCAGTGTTCTGAGGGCGGGAGGTAGATACGAGCAGTACTTC. Protein sequence: CAISVLRAGGRYEQYF.